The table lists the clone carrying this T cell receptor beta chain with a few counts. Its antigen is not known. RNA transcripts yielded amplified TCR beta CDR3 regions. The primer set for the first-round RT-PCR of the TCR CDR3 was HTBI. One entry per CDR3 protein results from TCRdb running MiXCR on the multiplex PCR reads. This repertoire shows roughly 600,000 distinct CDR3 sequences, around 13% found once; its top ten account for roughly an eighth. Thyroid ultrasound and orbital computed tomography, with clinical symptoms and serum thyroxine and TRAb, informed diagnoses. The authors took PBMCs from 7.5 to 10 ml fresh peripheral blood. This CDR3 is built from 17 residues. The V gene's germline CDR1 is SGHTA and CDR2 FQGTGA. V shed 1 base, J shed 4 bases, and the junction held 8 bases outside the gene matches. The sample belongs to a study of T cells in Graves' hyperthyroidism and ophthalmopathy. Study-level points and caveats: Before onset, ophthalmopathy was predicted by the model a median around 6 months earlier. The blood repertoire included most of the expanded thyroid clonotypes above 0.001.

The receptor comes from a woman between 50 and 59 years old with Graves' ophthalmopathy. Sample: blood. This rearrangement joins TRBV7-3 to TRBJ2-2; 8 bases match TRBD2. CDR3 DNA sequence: TGTGCCAGCAGCTTAAGTCCAGTAGCGGGATCCACCGGGGAGCTGTTTTTT. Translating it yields CASSLSPVAGSTGELFF. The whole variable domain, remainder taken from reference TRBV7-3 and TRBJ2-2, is GAGVSQTPSNKVTEKGKYVELRCDPISGHTALYWYRQSLGQGPEFLIYFQGTGAADDSGLPNDRFFAVRPEGSVSTLKIQRTERGDSAVYLCASSLSPVAGSTGELFFGEGSRLTVL.